A single sample is the source of the 23 T cell receptor beta chains below, sequenced in a study of cytomegalovirus exposure and HLA in healthy donors (dated by TCRdb to the late 2010s). Library prep was done by the immunoSEQ multiplex PCR assay. The multiplex PCR relied on a mix of 60 forward primers for TCR Vbeta segments and 13 reverse primers for TCR Jbeta segments. TCRdb provides this immuneACCESS table in a form limited to in-frame rearrangements. Some clones are lacking; in checked studies, under half of them reflect an unresolved V gene, and why the rest are absent is not known. The table for this sample records 35,000 or so clones. The leading ten clones occupy more than 8% of the sample. The sequenced material came from PBMCs. These receptors were taken from a man aged 35 to 55 in good health and CMV-seropositive.

The gene calls are TRBV11-2 and TRBJ2-1; 8 bases map to TRBD1. Germline-derived CDR1 and CDR2 are SGHAT and FQNNGV. Trimming at V came to 5 bases and at J to 8 bases, leaving 5 bases not matched to a gene. The length of the CDR3 is 13 residues. The CDR3 here is CASSRDRGHEQFF. For the CDR3, the DNA is TGTGCCAGCAGCCGCGACAGGGGCCATGAGCAGTTCTTC.

Regarding this clone: One junction end disagrees with the germline gene, perhaps due to a read error. Other nucleotide sequences from this sample produce the same CDR3. J is TRBJ1-1 and V is TRBV4-2; D is undetermined. The V gene's germline CDR1 is LGHNA and CDR2 YNFKEQ. This CDR3 is 15 amino acids long. CDR3 sequence (DNA): TGTGCCAGTAGCCAAGCCCGGGGAGAAAACACTGAAGCTTTCTTT. Translation gives CASSQARGENTEAFF.

This chain links TRBV7-9 with TRBJ1-2, with D possibly matching TRBD1 (5 bases). The CDR3 is 14 amino acids. Trimming shortened V by 0 bases and J by 6 bases, and 11 bases separated the two germline ends. The germline V gene encodes CDR1 SEHNR and CDR2 FQNEAQ (reference sequence). CDR3 bases: TGTGCCAGCAGCTTAGCCAGGGAAGTAGATGGCTACACCTTC. Its protein is CASSLAREVDGYTF. Complete variable domain (other parts from reference TRBV7-9 and TRBJ1-2): DTGVSQNPRHKITKRGQNVTFRCDPISEHNRLYWYRQTLGQGPEFLTYFQNEAQLEKSRLLSDRFSAERPKGSFSTLEIQRTEQGDSAMYLCASSLAREVDGYTFGSGTRLTVV.

The chain has TRBV4-3 and TRBJ1-5, with D maybe TRBD1 (5 bases). In germline, CDR1 is LGHNA, CDR2 YSLEER. The CDR3 extends over 15 amino acids. V lost 0 bases and J 11 bases, leaving 17 bases between the germline ends. CDR3 region: CASSQDPLNGGTQHF. The CDR3 DNA sequence: TGCGCCAGCAGCCAAGATCCCCTTAACGGGGGGACCCAGCATTTT.

V usage is TRBV11-3 and J usage is TRBJ2-1; 14 bases agree with TRBD2. The length of the CDR3 is 19 residues. The V gene end was trimmed by 5 bases and the J gene end by 5 bases; junction bases not matched to a gene: 14. Germline-derived CDR1 and CDR2 are SGHNT and YENEEA. DNA of the CDR3: TGTGCCAGCAGCAGGACCGGGACTAGCGGGAGTTTAAAGGACAATGAGCAGTTCTTC. It codes for CASSRTGTSGSLKDNEQFF. Supplemented by reference TRBV11-3 and TRBJ2-1, the full variable domain reads EAGVVQSPRYKIIEKKQPVAFWCNPISGHNTLYWYLQNLGQGPELLIRYENEEAVDDSQLPKDRFSAERLKGVDSTLKIQPAELGDSAVYLCASSRTGTSGSLKDNEQFFGPGTRLTVL.

The chain carries TRBV28 and TRBJ2-7; TRBD1 matches 9 bases. The CDR3 extends over 16 amino acids. CDR1 is MDHEN, CDR2 SYDVKM, per germline. The junction had 13 bases not matched to a gene; V was cut back by 5 bases and J by 5 bases. The CDR3 here is CASSPRHRGRDHEQYF. The CDR3 DNA sequence: TGTGCCAGCAGTCCAAGACACAGGGGGCGCGACCACGAGCAGTACTTC.

The J gene is TRBJ1-1, the V gene TRBV29-1; D may be TRBD1 (6 bases). The germline V gene encodes CDR1 SQVTM and CDR2 ANQGSEA. Trimming left V 0 bases short and J 8 bases short, with 16 bases between. CDR3 length equals 14 residues. CDR3 bases: TGCAGCGTTGAAGACCAGACAGGCCGGATAGAAGCTTTCTTT. Its protein product is CSVEDQTGRIEAFF.

The J gene is TRBJ2-6, the V gene TRBV7-9; 7 nucleotides agree with TRBD1. The J segment lost 0 bases and the V segment lost 3 bases, leaving 5 bases of the junction unmatched. The CDR3 is made up of 17 amino acids. Germline V CDR1 and CDR2: SEHNR, FQNEAQ (reference sequence). CDR3 sequence reads: CASSFPGQTSGANVLTF. The DNA of the CDR3 is TGTGCCAGCAGCTTCCCGGGACAGACCTCTGGGGCCAACGTCCTGACTTTC.

V gene TRBV2 combines with J gene TRBJ2-7; D gene unclear. Germline V gene data show CDR1 as SNHLY and CDR2 as FYNNEI. CDR3 size: 14 residues. V was clipped by 7 bases and J by 0 bases, with 13 bases between them. DNA of the CDR3: TGTGCCAGCAAAATTCGGGTTCTCTCCTACGAGCAGTACTTC. Translated, it gives CASKIRVLSYEQYF.

This chain connects TRBV19 to TRBJ2-3; D may be TRBD2 (6 bases). Germline-derived CDR1 and CDR2 are LNHDA and SQIVND (reference sequence). Trimming pared 6 bases from V and 8 bases from J, leaving 9 bases between. The CDR3 extends over 11 amino acids. The CDR3 region has the DNA TGTGCCAGTAGCCCGGGAGCTACGCAGTATTTT. Its protein is CASSPGATQYF. Together with reference TRBV19 and TRBJ2-3, the CDR3 gives the full variable domain: DGGITQSPKYLFRKEGQNVTLSCEQNLNHDAMYWYRQDPGQGLRLIYYSQIVNDFQKGDIAEGYSVSREKKESFPLTVTSAQKNPTAFYLCASSPGATQYFGPGTRLTVL.

This chain uses TRBV16 with TRBJ1-1; 8 nucleotides line up with TRBD1. Germline V lookup: CDR1 KGHSY, CDR2 FQNENV. The CDR3 is 12 residues long. With V trimmed by 4 bases and J by 5 bases, 0 bases remained unmatched. CDR3 amino acids: CASSRDRTEAFF. CDR3 coding DNA: TGTGCCAGCAGCCGGGACAGGACTGAAGCTTTCTTT. Complete variable domain (other parts from reference TRBV16 and TRBJ1-1): GEEVAQTPKHLVRGEGQKAKLYCAPIKGHSYVFWYQQVLKNEFKFLISFQNENVFDETGMPKERFSAKCLPNSPCSLEIQATKLEDSAVYFCASSRDRTEAFFGQGTRLTVV.

The chain carries TRBV11-2 and TRBJ1-2; 7 positions match TRBD1. The CDR3 totals 13 residues. With 3 bases clipped from V and 6 bases from J, the junction kept 4 bases outside the gene matches. Germline CDR1 and CDR2: SGHAT and FQNNGV. The CDR3 region is CASSFRQGDGYTF. The CDR3 coding sequence is TGTGCCAGCAGCTTTCGGCAGGGGGATGGCTACACCTTC.

The rearrangement links TRBV19 to TRBJ1-1; D remains unclear. From germline, CDR1 is LNHDA and CDR2 SQIVND (reference sequence). Deletions cut 1 base from V and 10 bases from J, with 7 bases between. This CDR3 has 11 amino acids. The CDR3 here is CASSIGRRAFF. DNA of the CDR3: TGTGCCAGTAGTATAGGGAGGCGAGCTTTCTTT. The full variable domain, with the rest looked up from reference TRBV19 and TRBJ1-1, is DGGITQSPKYLFRKEGQNVTLSCEQNLNHDAMYWYRQDPGQGLRLIYYSQIVNDFQKGDIAEGYSVSREKKESFPLTVTSAQKNPTAFYLCASSIGRRAFFGQGTRLTVV.

The chain has TRBV7-3 and TRBJ1-1; 8 nucleotides match TRBD1. Trimming at V came to 5 bases and at J to 4 bases, leaving 6 bases not matched to a gene. CDR3 length: 14 residues. Germline V CDR1 and CDR2: SGHTA, FQGTGA. CDR3 sequence reads: CASSAGQGVTEAFF. The CDR3 coding sequence is TGTGCCAGCAGCGCCGGACAGGGAGTCACTGAAGCTTTCTTT.

The chain carries TRBV10-2 and TRBJ1-6, with D hard to call. CDR3 length: 14 residues. Trimming pared 2 bases from V and 7 bases from J, leaving 9 bases between. The germline V gene has CDR1 WSHSY and CDR2 SAAADI. CDR3 residues: CASSERGMNSPLHF. The CDR3 bases are TGCGCCAGCAGTGAGAGAGGGATGAATTCACCCCTCCACTTT.

The chain combines TRBV2 with TRBJ1-4, with 7 bases lining up with TRBD1. CDR3 length: 16 amino acids. Germline V gene sequence: CDR1 SNHLY, CDR2 FYNNEI. Trimming removed 5 bases from V and 4 bases from J; junction bases left unmatched: 10. The CDR3 DNA reads as TGTGCCAGCAGTACCGGACAGGCAGTGGGTAATGAAAAACTGTTTTTT. This encodes CASSTGQAVGNEKLFF.

This chain joins TRBV10-1 and TRBJ2-2, with 7 bases matching TRBD2. There are 16 residues in the CDR3. V shed 4 bases, J shed 5 bases, and the junction held 10 bases outside the gene matches. Germline V gene sequence: CDR1 WNHNN, CDR2 SYGVQD (reference sequence). In nucleotides, the CDR3 is TGCGCCAGCAGTGTGGGGGGGACCCCAGGAACCGGGGAGCTGTTTTTT. Protein product: CASSVGGTPGTGELFF.

This chain connects TRBV27 to TRBJ2-7; 9 nucleotides line up with TRBD1. Trimming took 4 bases from V and 5 from J; bases not matched to a gene: 6. This CDR3 comprises 14 residues. Germline CDR1 and CDR2: MNHEY and SMNVEV (reference sequence). CDR3 in DNA: TGTGCCAGCAGTTCCCGGGACAGGGACCACGAGCAGTACTTC. This translates into CASSSRDRDHEQYF.

The CDR3 here is CASSELGGNQPQHF. The CDR3 DNA sequence: TGTGCCAGCAGTGAATTGGGAGGCAATCAGCCCCAGCATTTT. The chain links TRBV2 to TRBJ1-5; D is unclear. The length of the CDR3 is 14 residues. Trimming stripped 2 bases from V and 2 bases from J, with 7 bases between. In germline, CDR1 is SNHLY, CDR2 FYNNEI. Combining the CDR3 with reference TRBV2 and TRBJ1-5 gives the whole variable domain EPEVTQTPSHQVTQMGQEVILRCVPISNHLYFYWYRQILGQKVEFLVSFYNNEISEKSEIFDDQFSVERPDGSNFTLKIRSTKLEDSAMYFCASSELGGNQPQHFGDGTRLSIL.

The chain carries TRBV4-1 and TRBJ1-1, with a tentative D call TRBD1 (6 bases). The germline gives CDR1 MGHRA, CDR2 YSYEKL. V lost 6 bases to trimming and J lost 1 base, with 15 bases between them. The CDR3 spans 15 residues. The CDR3: CASSFSGERNTEAFF. CDR3 nucleotides: TGCGCCAGCAGTTTTTCAGGGGAACGGAACACTGAAGCTTTCTTT.

The CDR3 sequence is CASSPAYNSPLHF. The CDR3 DNA reads TGTGCCAGCAGCCCAGCCTATAATTCACCCCTCCACTTT. The chain carries TRBV7-9 and TRBJ1-6; no reliable D call. In germline, CDR1 is SEHNR, CDR2 FQNEAQ (reference sequence). The CDR3 is 13 residues long. V was pared by 5 bases and J by 2 bases, with 4 bases between.

Worth noting for this clone: One end of the junction is discordant with germline, which a read error may explain. In the same sample, other DNA sequences code for this CDR3. V and J are TRBV28 and TRBJ1-4; D ambiguous. CDR1 and CDR2 from the germline V gene are MDHEN and SYDVKM. This CDR3 has 11 residues. The chain's CDR3 is CASLSLEKLFF. DNA for the CDR3: TGCGCCAGCCTCTCGTTAGAAAAACTGTTTTTT.

The chain combines TRBV7-9 with TRBJ1-4, with D possibly TRBD1 on 6 matching bases. Germline CDR1 reads SEHNR; CDR2 reads FQNEAQ (reference sequence). Trimming removed 7 bases at V and 8 bases at J, with 14 bases between. This CDR3 is 13 amino acids long. The CDR3 reads CASTRDIDEKLFF. Here the CDR3 DNA reads TGTGCCAGCACCCGGGACATCGACGAAAAACTGTTTTTT.